This T cell receptor (beta chain) was sequenced in a study of T cells in localized non-small cell lung cancer (TCRdb year 2020). Background for the entire study: The study analyzed T cell repertoires of approximately 240 early-stage NSCLC patients, comparing tumors and uninvolved tumor-adjacent lungs. A mean age of around 66 years was recorded for the NSCLC patients, of whom 120 to 150 were male and about a hundred were female. All 236 NSCLC patients in the cohort were treatment-naive and had localized lung tumors that were resected.

The immunoSEQ Assay was used to sequence TCR beta CDR3 regions from DNA. Per the authors' processing: T cell density was computed as TCR beta template counts normalized to usable DNA estimated by amplifying housekeeping genes. The preseqR package was used to estimate richness by extrapolating to 400,000 templates for PBMC samples and to 120,000 templates for tissue samples. Clonality was defined by subtracting Pielou's evenness from one. Tissue-enriched TCRs were identified through differential abundance testing performed on productive amino-acid clonotypes, with a minimum total count of 5 and an alpha of 0.1. The Jaccard Index and the Morisita Overlap Index were used to measure how much the repertoires overlapped between compartments. GLIPH grouped TCR beta CDR3s together with public tetramer-defined viral CDR3s, and a viral motif had to include at least three viral sequences and also show V-gene enrichment. Imported from immuneACCESS, the table was reduced by TCRdb to in-frame sequences with V and J called. These copies leave out some clones; in studies compared against another copy, an unresolved V gene accounts for under half, and the cause of the remainder is not known. V and J calls and clone size are as listed in that table; D and trimming were resolved from the DNA. The sample records hundreds of clones, over 25% of which are singletons. The ten largest clonotypes hold 9.2% of the sample.

General study outcomes and caveats: A median of 57 of the top 100 tumor clones turned up in the paired uninvolved adjacent lung, and approximately 30 of those clones also ranked among the top 100 of that same adjacent lung. Uninvolved tumor-adjacent lung showed the highest T cell clonality, higher than tumor, which suggests more focused antigenic responses in the adjacent lung. Because multi-region sequencing of the tumors was not done, intratumor heterogeneity could not be ruled out. Since the design was exploratory, TCR variables were selected using unadjusted p-values with no false-discovery rate correction. Higher T cell density in blood was associated with longer overall survival, whereas higher clonality in adjacent lung was associated with shorter survival.

In this sample, this clone turned up a few times. What antigen it recognizes has not been identified. No per-base quality is available; no much larger clone lies one base away. At diagnosis, peripheral blood, uninvolved tumor-adjacent lung and tumor were collected and stored as a combination of fresh-frozen and FFPE material. The CDR3 goes from the cysteine to the phenylalanine over 15 residues. The CDR3 DNA has 45 bases and is translated from base 1. Here the sequenced sample was lung tumor tissue, taken before any cancer treatment. The chain couples TRBV1 to TRBJ1-4. TRBV1 is annotated as a pseudogene. This sequence was found in a female donor at least 60 years old with stage III squamous cell lung carcinoma. The DNA reads TGCGCCAGCAGCCAAGAAGCTTTCCGTAATGAAAAACTGTTTTTT. This sequence encodes CASSQEAFRNEKLFF.